These 2 T cell receptor beta chains came from one sample sequenced in a study of blood T cell repertoires in COVID-19. The assay was immunoSEQ multiplex PCR, and TCRdb's table has in-frame clones only and misses some. The repertoire includes 150,000 to 200,000 clones, approximately 73% of them detected once, and around 17% sits in the top ten. Material for sequencing was PBMCs or T cells enriched from blood (not recorded which). Source of these receptors: a woman in her forties or fifties with acute COVID-19.

This chain connects TRBV2 to TRBJ2-7; a weak D match, TRBD1 (5 bases). Germline CDR1 SNHLY, CDR2 FYNNEI. V dropped 8 bases and J dropped 7 bases, with 18 bases sitting between them. The CDR3 spans 13 residues. The CDR3 DNA reads TGTGCCAGCTATTGGGGCGGTTCTCAGGAGCAGTACGTC. Protein sequence: CASYWGGSQEQYV.

Only a few counts were recorded for this clone. The chain recombines TRBV13 with TRBJ1-5; possible D gene TRBD1, 5 bases. Trimming removed 0 bases from V and 10 bases from J, with 7 bases in between. CDR1 PRHDT and CDR2 FYEKMQ come from the germline V gene (reference sequence). The CDR3 spans 12 residues. CDR3 sequence reads: CASSLGGAPQHF. The CDR3 DNA reads as TGTGCCAGCAGCTTAGGTGGGGCCCCCCAGCATTTT.